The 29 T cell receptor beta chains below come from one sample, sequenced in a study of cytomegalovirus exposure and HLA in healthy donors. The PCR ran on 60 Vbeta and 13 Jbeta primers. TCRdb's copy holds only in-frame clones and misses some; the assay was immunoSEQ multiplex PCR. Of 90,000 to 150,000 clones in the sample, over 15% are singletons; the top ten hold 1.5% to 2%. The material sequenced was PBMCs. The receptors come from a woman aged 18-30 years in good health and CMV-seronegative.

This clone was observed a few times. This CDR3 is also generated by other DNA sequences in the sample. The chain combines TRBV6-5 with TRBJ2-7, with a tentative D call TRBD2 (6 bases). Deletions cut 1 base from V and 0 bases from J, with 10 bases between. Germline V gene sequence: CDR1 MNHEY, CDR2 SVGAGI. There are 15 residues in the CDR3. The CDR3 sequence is CASSYFRGSSYEQYF. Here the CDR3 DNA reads TGTGCCAGCAGTTACTTCCGGGGGAGCTCCTACGAGCAGTACTTC.

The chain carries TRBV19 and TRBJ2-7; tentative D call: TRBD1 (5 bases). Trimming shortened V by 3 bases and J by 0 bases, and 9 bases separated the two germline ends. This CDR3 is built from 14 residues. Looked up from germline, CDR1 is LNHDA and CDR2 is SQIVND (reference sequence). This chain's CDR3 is CASSIGHNSYEQYF. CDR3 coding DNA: TGTGCCAGTAGTATCGGACATAACTCCTACGAGCAGTACTTC.

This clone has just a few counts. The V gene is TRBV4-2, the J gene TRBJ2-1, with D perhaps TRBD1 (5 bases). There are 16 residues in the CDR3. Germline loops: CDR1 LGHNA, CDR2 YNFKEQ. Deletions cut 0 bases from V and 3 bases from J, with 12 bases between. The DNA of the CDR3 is TGTGCCAGCAGCCAAGATGCCCGGCAGGGCTACAATGAGCAGTTCTTC. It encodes CASSQDARQGYNEQFF.

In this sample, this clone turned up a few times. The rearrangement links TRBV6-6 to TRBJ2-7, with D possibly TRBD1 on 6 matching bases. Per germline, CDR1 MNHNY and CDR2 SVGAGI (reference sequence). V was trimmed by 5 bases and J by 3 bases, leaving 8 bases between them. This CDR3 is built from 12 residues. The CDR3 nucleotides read TGTGCCAGCAGTGCACAGGGCTACGAGCAGTACTTC. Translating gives CASSAQGYEQYF.

The CDR3, as DNA: TGTGCCAGCAGCCCTCCCGGGCGGGGAAGTGGAGCTTTCTTT. Its protein is CASSPPGRGSGAFF. V is TRBV11-2 and J is TRBJ1-1; D unresolved. In germline, CDR1 is SGHAT, CDR2 FQNNGV. This CDR3 comprises 14 residues. V was trimmed by 5 bases and J by 10 bases, leaving 20 bases between them.

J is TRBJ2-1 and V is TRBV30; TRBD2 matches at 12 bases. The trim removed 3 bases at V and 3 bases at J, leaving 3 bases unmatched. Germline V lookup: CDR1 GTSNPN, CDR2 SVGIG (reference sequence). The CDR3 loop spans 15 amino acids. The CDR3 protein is CAWRGLAGLYNEQFF. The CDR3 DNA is TGTGCCTGGAGAGGACTAGCGGGGCTCTACAATGAGCAGTTCTTC.

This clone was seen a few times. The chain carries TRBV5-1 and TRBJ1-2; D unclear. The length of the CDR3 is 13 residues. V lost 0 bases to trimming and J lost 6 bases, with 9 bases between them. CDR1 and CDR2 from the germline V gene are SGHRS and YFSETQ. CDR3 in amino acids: CASSLVHEHGYTF. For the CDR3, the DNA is TGCGCCAGCAGCTTGGTCCATGAGCATGGCTACACCTTC.

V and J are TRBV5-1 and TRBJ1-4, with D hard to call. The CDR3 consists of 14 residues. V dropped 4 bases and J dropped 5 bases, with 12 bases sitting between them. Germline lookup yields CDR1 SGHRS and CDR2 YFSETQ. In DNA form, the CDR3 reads TGCGCCAGCAGCGCGGCCCTCGGGAATGAAAAACTGTTTTTT. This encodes CASSAALGNEKLFF.

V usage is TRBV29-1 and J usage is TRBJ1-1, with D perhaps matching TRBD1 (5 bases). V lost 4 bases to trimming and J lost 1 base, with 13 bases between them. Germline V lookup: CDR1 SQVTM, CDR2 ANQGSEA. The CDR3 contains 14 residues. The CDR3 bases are TGCAGCGTTGGCCCTGGGGCAAGGAACACTGAAGCTTTCTTT. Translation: CSVGPGARNTEAFF.

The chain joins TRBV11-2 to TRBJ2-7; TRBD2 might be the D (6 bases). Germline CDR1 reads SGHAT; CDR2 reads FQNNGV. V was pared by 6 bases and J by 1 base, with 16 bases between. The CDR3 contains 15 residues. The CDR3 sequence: CASRGLIWPSYEQYF. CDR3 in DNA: TGTGCCAGCAGGGGACTGATTTGGCCATCCTACGAGCAGTACTTC. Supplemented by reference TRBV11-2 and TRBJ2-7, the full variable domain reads EAGVAQSPRYKIIEKRQSVAFWCNPISGHATLYWYQQILGQGPKLLIQFQNNGVVDDSQLPKDRFSAERLKGVDSTLKIQPAKLEDSAVYLCASRGLIWPSYEQYFGPGTRLTVT.

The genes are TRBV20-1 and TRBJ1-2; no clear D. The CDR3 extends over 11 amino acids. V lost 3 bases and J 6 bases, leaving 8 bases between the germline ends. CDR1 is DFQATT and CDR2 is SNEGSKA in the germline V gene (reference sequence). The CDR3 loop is CSASSGDGYTF. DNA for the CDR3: TGCAGTGCTAGTTCGGGAGATGGCTACACCTTC.

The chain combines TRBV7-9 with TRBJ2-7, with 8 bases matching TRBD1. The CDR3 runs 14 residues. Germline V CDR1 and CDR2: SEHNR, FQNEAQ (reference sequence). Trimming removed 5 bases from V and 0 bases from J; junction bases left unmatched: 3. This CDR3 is CASSEDRASYEQYF. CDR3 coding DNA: TGTGCCAGCAGCGAGGACAGGGCCTCCTACGAGCAGTACTTC.

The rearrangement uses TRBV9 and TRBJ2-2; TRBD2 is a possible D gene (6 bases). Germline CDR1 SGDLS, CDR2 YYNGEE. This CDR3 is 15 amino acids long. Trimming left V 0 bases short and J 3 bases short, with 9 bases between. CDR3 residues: CASSVVGGDTGELFF. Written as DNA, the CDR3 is TGTGCCAGCAGCGTAGTGGGGGGAGACACCGGGGAGCTGTTTTTT.

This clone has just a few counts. The CDR3, as DNA: TGTGCCAGCAGCCAAGGGGGGCAGGGGTACGAGCAGTACTTC. Its protein product is CASSQGGQGYEQYF. The chain employs TRBV4-2 and TRBJ2-7; D may be TRBD1 (6 bases). The V gene lost 1 base and the J gene lost 4 bases, with 11 bases spanning the gap. Germline V gene sequence: CDR1 LGHNA, CDR2 YNFKEQ. The CDR3 covers 14 residues.

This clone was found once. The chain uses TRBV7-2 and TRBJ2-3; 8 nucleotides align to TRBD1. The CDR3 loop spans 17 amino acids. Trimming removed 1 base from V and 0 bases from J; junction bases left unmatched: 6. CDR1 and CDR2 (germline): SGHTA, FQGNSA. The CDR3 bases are TGTGCCAGCAGCTTAGGGACAGGGTTCCCTAGCACAGATACGCAGTATTTT. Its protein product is CASSLGTGFPSTDTQYF.

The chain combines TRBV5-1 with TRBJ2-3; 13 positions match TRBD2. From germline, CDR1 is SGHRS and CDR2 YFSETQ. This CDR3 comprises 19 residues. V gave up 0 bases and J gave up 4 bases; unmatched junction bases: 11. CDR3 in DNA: TGCGCCAGCAGCTTGGAAAGGACTAGCGGGGGCCCTGCCGCAGATACGCAGTATTTT. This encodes CASSLERTSGGPAADTQYF.

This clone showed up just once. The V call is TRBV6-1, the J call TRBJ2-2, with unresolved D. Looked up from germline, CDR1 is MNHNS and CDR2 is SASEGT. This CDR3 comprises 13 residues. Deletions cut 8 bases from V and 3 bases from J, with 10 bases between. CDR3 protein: CASANSYTGELFF. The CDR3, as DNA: TGTGCCAGCGCTAACAGTTACACCGGGGAGCTGTTTTTT.

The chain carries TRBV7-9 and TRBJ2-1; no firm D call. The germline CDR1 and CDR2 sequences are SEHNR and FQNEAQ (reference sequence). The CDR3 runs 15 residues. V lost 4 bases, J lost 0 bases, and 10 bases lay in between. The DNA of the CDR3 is TGTGCCAGCAGCTCGGAGCTTAGCTCCTACAATGAGCAGTTCTTC. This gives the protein CASSSELSSYNEQFF.

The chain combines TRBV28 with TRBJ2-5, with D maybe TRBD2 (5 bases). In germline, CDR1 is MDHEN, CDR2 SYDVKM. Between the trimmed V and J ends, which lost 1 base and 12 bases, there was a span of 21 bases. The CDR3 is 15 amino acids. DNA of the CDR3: TGTGCCAGCAGTTTATCAGCACGGACTTTACCCCCTAAGTACTTC. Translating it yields CASSLSARTLPPKYF.

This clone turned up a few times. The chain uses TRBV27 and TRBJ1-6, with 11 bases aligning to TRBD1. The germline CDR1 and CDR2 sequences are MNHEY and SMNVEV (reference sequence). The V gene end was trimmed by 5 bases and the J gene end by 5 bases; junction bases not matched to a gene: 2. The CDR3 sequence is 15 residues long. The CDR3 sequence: CASSTGQGDNSPLHF. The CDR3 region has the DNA TGTGCCAGCAGTACGGGACAGGGGGATAATTCACCCCTCCACTTT.

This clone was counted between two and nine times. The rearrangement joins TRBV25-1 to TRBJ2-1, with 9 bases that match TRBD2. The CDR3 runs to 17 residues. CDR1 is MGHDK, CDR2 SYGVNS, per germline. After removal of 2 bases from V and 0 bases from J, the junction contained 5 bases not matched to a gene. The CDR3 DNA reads TGTGCCAGCAGTGAAGCGGGACTAGCAGGCTCCTACAATGAGCAGTTCTTC. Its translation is CASSEAGLAGSYNEQFF.

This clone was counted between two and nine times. CDR3 sequence: CASTQTGPGYTF. The CDR3 nucleotides are TGTGCCAGCACTCAGACAGGGCCTGGCTACACCTTC. V usage is TRBV2 and J usage is TRBJ1-2; 7 bases map to TRBD1. The V and J ends lost 7 bases and 7 bases, in that order; junction bases with no gene match: 6. CDR3 size: 12 residues. Germline loops: CDR1 SNHLY, CDR2 FYNNEI. The full variable domain, rest sourced from reference TRBV2 and TRBJ1-2, is EPEVTQTPSHQVTQMGQEVILRCVPISNHLYFYWYRQILGQKVEFLVSFYNNEISEKSEIFDDQFSVERPDGSNFTLKIRSTKLEDSAMYFCASTQTGPGYTFGSGTRLTVV.

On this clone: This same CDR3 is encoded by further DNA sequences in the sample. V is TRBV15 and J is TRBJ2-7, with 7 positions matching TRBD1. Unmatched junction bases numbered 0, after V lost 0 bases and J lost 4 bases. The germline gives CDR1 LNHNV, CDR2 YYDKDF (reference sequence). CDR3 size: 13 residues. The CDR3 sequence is CATSRDRGYEQYF. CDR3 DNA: TGTGCCACCAGCAGAGACAGGGGGTACGAGCAGTACTTC.

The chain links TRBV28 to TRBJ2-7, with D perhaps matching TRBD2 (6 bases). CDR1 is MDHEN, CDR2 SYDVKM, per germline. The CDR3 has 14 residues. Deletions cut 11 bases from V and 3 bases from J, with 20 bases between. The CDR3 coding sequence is TGTGCCTCCGGAGGGGTTTTATGGGTCTACGAGCAGTACTTC. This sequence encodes CASGGVLWVYEQYF.

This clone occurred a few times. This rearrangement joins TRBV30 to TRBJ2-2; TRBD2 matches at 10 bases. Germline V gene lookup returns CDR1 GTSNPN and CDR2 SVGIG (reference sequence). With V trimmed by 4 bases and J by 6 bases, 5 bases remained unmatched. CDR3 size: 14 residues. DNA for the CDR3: TGTGCCTGGAAGCAGCGGGGGGGTGCCGGGGAGCTGTTTTTT. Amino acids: CAWKQRGGAGELFF.

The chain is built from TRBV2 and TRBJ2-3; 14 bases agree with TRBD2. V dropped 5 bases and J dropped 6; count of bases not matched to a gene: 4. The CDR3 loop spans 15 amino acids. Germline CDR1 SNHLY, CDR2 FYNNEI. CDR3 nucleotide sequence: TGTGCCAGCAGTCCGAGGACTAGCGGGGGGGATACGCAGTATTTT. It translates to CASSPRTSGGDTQYF. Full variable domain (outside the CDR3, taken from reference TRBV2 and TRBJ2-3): EPEVTQTPSHQVTQMGQEVILRCVPISNHLYFYWYRQILGQKVEFLVSFYNNEISEKSEIFDDQFSVERPDGSNFTLKIRSTKLEDSAMYFCASSPRTSGGDTQYFGPGTRLTVL.

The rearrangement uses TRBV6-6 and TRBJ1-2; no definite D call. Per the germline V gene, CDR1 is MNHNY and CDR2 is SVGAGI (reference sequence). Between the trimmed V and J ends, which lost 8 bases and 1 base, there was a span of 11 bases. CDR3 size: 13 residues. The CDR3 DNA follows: TGTGCCAGCGTCCCGGGATTTAACTATGGCTACACCTTC. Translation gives CASVPGFNYGYTF.

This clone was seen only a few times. CDR3 sequence: CASSRKAGDTEAFF. The CDR3 DNA is TGCGCCAGCAGCCGCAAAGCAGGGGACACTGAAGCTTTCTTT. The chain is built from TRBV4-3 and TRBJ1-1, with TRBD1 as a possible D gene (6 bases). Per the germline V gene, CDR1 is LGHNA and CDR2 is YSLEER. The CDR3 is 14 amino acids. V was clipped by 4 bases and J by 3 bases, with 12 bases between them.

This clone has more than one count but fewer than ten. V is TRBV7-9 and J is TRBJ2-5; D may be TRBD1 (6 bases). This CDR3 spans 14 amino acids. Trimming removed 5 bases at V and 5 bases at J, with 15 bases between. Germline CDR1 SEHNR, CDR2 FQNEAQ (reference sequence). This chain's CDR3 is CASSRTGLGETQYF. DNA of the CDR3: TGTGCCAGCAGCCGAACAGGGCTCGGTGAGACCCAGTACTTC.